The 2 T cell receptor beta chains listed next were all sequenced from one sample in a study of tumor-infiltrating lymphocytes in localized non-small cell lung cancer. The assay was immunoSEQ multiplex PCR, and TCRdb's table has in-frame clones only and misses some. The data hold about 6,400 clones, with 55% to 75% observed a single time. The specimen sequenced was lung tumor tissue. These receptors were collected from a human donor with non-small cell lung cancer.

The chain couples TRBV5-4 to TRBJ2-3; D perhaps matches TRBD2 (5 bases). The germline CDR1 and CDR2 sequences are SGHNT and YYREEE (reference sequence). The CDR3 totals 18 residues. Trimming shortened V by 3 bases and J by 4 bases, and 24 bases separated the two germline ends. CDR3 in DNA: TGTGCCAGCAGCTCCCCGGGAACCGGGGATGGAGTCGCAGATACGCAGTATTTT. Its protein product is CASSSPGTGDGVADTQYF.

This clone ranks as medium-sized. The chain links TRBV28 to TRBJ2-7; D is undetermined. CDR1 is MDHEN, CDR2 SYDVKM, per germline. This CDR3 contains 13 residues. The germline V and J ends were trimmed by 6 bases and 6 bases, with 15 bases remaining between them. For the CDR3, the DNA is TGTGCCAGCAGCACCCGGATTACACGCGAGCAGTACTTC. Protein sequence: CASSTRITREQYF.